This T cell receptor beta chain was documented in a study of blood T cell repertoires in COVID-19. The overall study: Spain, Italy and the United States supplied samples that represented acute and convalescent COVID-19. Sources were T cells, B-cell-depleted T cells, or PBMCs; the material itself was cDNA or gDNA.

Germline V gene data show CDR1 as LNHNV and CDR2 as YYDKDF (reference sequence). The CDR3 is 17 amino acids. The V gene end was trimmed by 1 base and the J gene end by 3 bases; junction bases not matched to a gene: 10. This clone occurred a few times. Some clones are missing from TCRdb's copy, which holds only in-frame ones; the method was immunoSEQ multiplex PCR. The data show 300,000 to 400,000 clones, with around 85% seen just once and just over 7% held by the top ten. The chain links TRBV15 to TRBJ2-5, with 8 bases aligning to TRBD2. The receptor was derived from a human donor in a cohort sampled during active COVID-19. The sequencing input was peripheral blood. CDR3 sequence reads: CATSRAGAGDLKETQYF. DNA for the CDR3: TGTGCCACCAGCAGAGCCGGAGCGGGGGACCTAAAAGAGACCCAGTACTTC. Complete variable domain (other parts from reference TRBV15 and TRBJ2-5): DAMVIQNPRYQVTQFGKPVTLSCSQTLNHNVMYWYQQKSSQAPKLLFHYYDKDFNNEADTPDNFQSRRPNTSFCFLDIRSPGLGDTAMYLCATSRAGAGDLKETQYFGPGTRLLVL.